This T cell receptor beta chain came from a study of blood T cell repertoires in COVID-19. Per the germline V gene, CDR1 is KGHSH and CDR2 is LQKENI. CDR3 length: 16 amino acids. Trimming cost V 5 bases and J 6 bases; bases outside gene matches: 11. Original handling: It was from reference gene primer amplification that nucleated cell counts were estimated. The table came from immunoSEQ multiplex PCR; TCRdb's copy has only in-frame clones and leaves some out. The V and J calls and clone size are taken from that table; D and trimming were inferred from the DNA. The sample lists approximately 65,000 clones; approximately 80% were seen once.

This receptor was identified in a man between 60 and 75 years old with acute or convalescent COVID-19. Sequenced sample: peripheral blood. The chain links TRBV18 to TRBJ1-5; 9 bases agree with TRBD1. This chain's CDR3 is CASSDNYRGRGQPQHF. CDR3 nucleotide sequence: TGTGCCAGCTCAGACAATTACAGGGGGCGAGGTCAGCCCCAGCATTTT.